This T cell receptor beta chain is drawn from a study of blood T cell repertoires in COVID-19. Whole-study context: Acute and convalescent COVID-19 samples came from the United States, Italy and Spain.

Repertoires were generated with immunoSEQ multiplex PCR, while TCRdb's copy carries only in-frame clones and drops some. Altogether a few hundred thousand clones are present, roughly 90% being singletons, with the ten largest covering roughly an eighth. The specimen was peripheral blood. This TCR came from a woman aged 55-69 years with acute or convalescent COVID-19.

The CDR3 DNA is TGTGCCTGGAGTGTGACGGAGAACACCATATATTTT. Its protein product is CAWSVTENTIYF. This rearrangement joins TRBV30 to TRBJ1-3; no clear D. Germline values: CDR1 GTSNPN, CDR2 SVGIG (reference sequence). Trimming left V 0 bases short and J 7 bases short, with 7 bases between. CDR3 length: 12 amino acids. The whole variable domain, remainder taken from reference TRBV30 and TRBJ1-3, is SQTIHQWPATLVQPVGSPLSLECTVEGTSNPNLYWYRQAAGRGLQLLFYSVGIGQISSEVPQNLSASRPQDRQFILSSKKLLLSDSGFYLCAWSVTENTIYFGEGSWLTVV.